The 30 T cell receptor beta chains in this list originate from one sample, sequenced in a study of human T cells and chemical hapten exposure. Time point meaning: healthy volunteer bleed at 6 weeks. Unfractionated whole blood was the source from which total RNA was extracted. A single record per CDR3 protein comes from TCRdb applying MiXCR to the RACE reads. Of about 77,000 distinct CDR3 sequences in the sample, over 6.5% were seen once. Sequencing was done on a sample of whole blood. These receptors were collected from a female donor in good health. Some clones in this sample may be carry-over from other donors' samples.

J is TRBJ2-7 and V is TRBV4-2; D possibly corresponds to TRBD1 (5 bases). V lost 4 bases and J lost 0, with 10 bases in between. The CDR3 sequence is 14 residues long. CDR1 is LGHNA and CDR2 is YNFKEQ in the germline V gene. DNA for the CDR3: TGTGCCAGCAGCCCCTCAGGGTACTCCTACGAGCAGTACTTC. Residues: CASSPSGYSYEQYF.

Comments on this clonotype: A much larger clone differs from this one at a single base, so this may be a read error. V is TRBV29-1 and J is TRBJ2-3; the D is unclear. The germline CDR1 and CDR2 sequences are SQVTM and ANQGSEA. Deletions cut 7 bases from V and 1 base from J, with 15 bases between. This CDR3 is built from 14 residues. The CDR3 sequence: CSAPTGMGTDTQYF. In DNA form, the CDR3 reads TGCAGCGCTCCTACTGGGATGGGCACAGATACGCAGTATTTT.

This clonotype appeared many times. V gene TRBV20-1 combines with J gene TRBJ1-4, with 10 positions matching TRBD1. The CDR3 is 13 amino acids. J was trimmed by 6 bases and V by 5 bases; bases with no gene match: 3. Looked up from germline, CDR1 is DFQATT and CDR2 is SNEGSKA (reference sequence). CDR3: CSAVGTGDEKLFF. The CDR3 DNA reads as TGCAGTGCTGTCGGGACAGGGGATGAAAAACTGTTTTTT.

This clonotype was counted many times. The chain is built from TRBV5-6 and TRBJ1-2; D remains unclear. This CDR3 is 12 amino acids long. V was pared by 4 bases and J by 4 bases, with 8 bases between. Germline V gene sequence: CDR1 SGHDT, CDR2 YYEEEE. The CDR3 DNA is TGTGCCAGCAGCCTAGCGTCCTATGGCTACACCTTC. Translating gives CASSLASYGYTF.

This clonotype was picked up many times. This chain links TRBV4-2 with TRBJ1-6, with TRBD1 as a possible D gene (5 bases). The germline V gene encodes CDR1 LGHNA and CDR2 YNFKEQ. The CDR3 covers 14 residues. V was shortened by 3 bases and J by 7 bases, with 10 bases between the two germline ends. DNA of the CDR3: TGTGCCAGCAGCCAGACTCGGGGGAATTCACCCCTCCACTTT. Protein product: CASSQTRGNSPLHF.

The chain has TRBV3-1 and TRBJ1-6, with D hard to call. The germline V gene has CDR1 LGHDT and CDR2 YNNKEL (reference sequence). Trimming took off 0 bases at V and 9 bases at J, with 12 bases between the two ends. This CDR3 region has 15 residues. The CDR3 loop is CASSQDPGFGSPLHF. For the CDR3, the DNA is TGTGCCAGCAGCCAAGACCCGGGTTTCGGTTCACCCCTCCACTTT.

This clonotype was recorded a few times. The rearrangement joins TRBV20-1 to TRBJ1-5; 10 positions agree with TRBD1. The CDR3 is 14 amino acids. Losses at the gene ends were 4 bases for V and 7 bases for J; bases not matched to a gene: 7. Germline CDR1 DFQATT, CDR2 SNEGSKA (reference sequence). The CDR3 DNA reads as TGCAGTGCTACCCAGACAGGGGGCGGACAGCCCCAGCATTTT. It codes for CSATQTGGGQPQHF.

This clonotype was observed a handful of times. V is TRBV28 and J is TRBJ1-4; no reliable D call. The V end lost 3 bases, the J end lost 3 bases, and 5 bases lay between the germline ends. This CDR3 comprises 13 residues. The germline V gene has CDR1 MDHEN and CDR2 SYDVKM. The CDR3 protein is CASSFAANEKLFF. The DNA of the CDR3 is TGTGCCAGCAGTTTTGCGGCTAATGAAAAACTGTTTTTT.

This clonotype was observed at least ten times. The V gene is TRBV5-1, the J gene TRBJ2-7; TRBD1 is a possible D gene (5 bases). The CDR3 spans 13 residues. Germline CDR1 SGHRS, CDR2 YFSETQ. Trimming pared 3 bases from V and 5 bases from J, leaving 12 bases between. CDR3 DNA: TGCGCCAGCAGCTGGGGCTTACGCGACGAGCAGTACTTC. Translated, it gives CASSWGLRDEQYF.

The rearrangement links TRBV11-2 to TRBJ2-3, with TRBD2 matching over 9 bases. The trim removed 3 bases at V and 2 bases at J, leaving 3 bases unmatched. Per germline, CDR1 SGHAT and CDR2 FQNNGV. The CDR3 is made up of 15 amino acids. This CDR3 reads CASSFSGGPTDTQYF. The CDR3 nucleotides read TGTGCCAGCAGCTTTAGCGGGGGCCCCACAGATACGCAGTATTTT. Drawing the rest from reference TRBV11-2 and TRBJ2-3, the complete variable domain is EAGVAQSPRYKIIEKRQSVAFWCNPISGHATLYWYQQILGQGPKLLIQFQNNGVVDDSQLPKDRFSAERLKGVDSTLKIQPAKLEDSAVYLCASSFSGGPTDTQYFGPGTRLTVL.

In this sample, this clonotype turned up a few times. The chain joins TRBV12-3 or TRBV12-4 to TRBJ2-1; 9 nucleotides line up with TRBD2. This CDR3 is built from 13 residues. V was pared by 3 bases and J by 6 bases, with 0 bases of the junction left unmatched. The CDR3 region is CASSLTSGNEQFF. The CDR3 coding sequence is TGTGCCAGCAGTTTGACTAGCGGCAATGAGCAGTTCTTC.

This rearrangement joins TRBV6-2 or TRBV6-3 to TRBJ2-3; D is perhaps TRBD1 or TRBD2 (6 bases each). This CDR3 is 19 amino acids long. Germline loops: CDR1 MNHEY, CDR2 SVGEGT. V was cut by 0 bases and J by 4 bases, with 23 bases left in between. CDR3 loop: CASSYSLKFEGGRSDTQYF. CDR3 DNA: TGTGCCAGCAGTTACTCCTTAAAGTTTGAGGGGGGCCGGTCAGATACGCAGTATTTT.

There are a few counts of this clonotype. J is TRBJ1-4 and V is TRBV12-5; the D is unclear. V lost 1 base and J lost 6, with 3 bases in between. Per germline, CDR1 LGHNT and CDR2 FRNRAP. CDR3 length equals 12 residues. The CDR3 bases are TGTGCTAGTGGTTTGGGATATGAAAAACTGTTTTTT. The encoded protein is CASGLGYEKLFF.

In its sample, this clonotype was seen many times. The genes are TRBV12-3 or TRBV12-4 and TRBJ2-4; TRBD1 is a possible D gene (7 bases). Deletions cut 6 bases from V and 0 bases from J, with 24 bases between. The length of the CDR3 is 19 residues. CDR3 loop: CASSPRQGLSEGAKNIQYF. CDR3 sequence (DNA): TGTGCCAGCAGCCCTAGACAGGGACTCTCCGAGGGAGCCAAAAACATTCAGTACTTC.

The chain uses TRBV6-2 or TRBV6-3 and TRBJ2-2; D not certain. This CDR3 is 15 amino acids long. Looked up from germline, CDR1 is MNHEY and CDR2 is SVGEGT. Trimming left V 6 bases short and J 5 bases short, with 16 bases between. For the CDR3, the DNA is TGTGCCAGCAGACCCGGTCGGCGTCGGACCGGGGAGCTGTTTTTT. This gives the protein CASRPGRRRTGELFF.

V usage is TRBV16 and J usage is TRBJ1-2; possible D gene TRBD1, 5 bases. Germline CDR1 reads KGHSY; CDR2 reads FQNENV. The germline V and J ends were trimmed by 4 bases and 0 bases, with 12 bases remaining between them. CDR3 size: 15 residues. The CDR3: CASSRWDGANYGYTF. In nucleotides, the CDR3 is TGTGCCAGCAGCCGCTGGGACGGAGCTAACTATGGCTACACCTTC.

The chain uses TRBV6-6 and TRBJ1-2; D perhaps matches TRBD1 (5 bases). Germline assignment: CDR1 MNHNY and CDR2 SVGAGI (reference sequence). The V and J ends lost 2 bases and 6 bases respectively, with 10 bases between them. The CDR3 spans 13 residues. The CDR3 bases are TGTGCCAGCAGTTACAGAGGGGTAGATGGCTACACCTTC. Translating gives CASSYRGVDGYTF.

This clonotype was seen more than once but under ten times. This sequence joins TRBV5-1 and TRBJ1-2; D is ambiguous. The CDR3 loop spans 12 amino acids. The V gene lost 5 bases and the J gene lost 4 bases, with 9 bases spanning the gap. Germline V lookup: CDR1 SGHRS, CDR2 YFSETQ. This chain's CDR3 is CASSPNTYGYTF. The CDR3 DNA is TGCGCCAGCAGTCCAAATACCTATGGCTACACCTTC.

V usage is TRBV12-3 or TRBV12-4 and J usage is TRBJ2-7; 10 bases match TRBD1. With 6 bases clipped from V and 3 bases from J, the junction kept 8 bases outside the gene matches. The CDR3 extends over 15 amino acids. The chain's CDR3 is CASRTTDRGYYEQYF. In DNA, the CDR3 is TGTGCCAGCAGAACAACGGACAGGGGGTACTACGAGCAGTACTTC.

This clonotype was seen more than once but under ten times. The CDR3 region has the DNA TGTGCCAGCAGTCCTGGCGGAGGTGAGGTCGAGCAGTACTTC. This translates into CASSPGGGEVEQYF. The chain joins TRBV12-3 or TRBV12-4 to TRBJ2-7; a weak D match, TRBD2 (5 bases). The V end lost 5 bases, the J end lost 6 bases, and 17 bases lay between the germline ends. The CDR3 length is 14 residues.

In this sample, this clonotype turned up many times. The chain recombines TRBV27 with TRBJ2-7; a possible D gene is TRBD1 (6 bases). V dropped 6 bases and J dropped 0 bases, with 18 bases sitting between them. CDR3 length: 16 residues. Germline V gene lookup returns CDR1 MNHEY and CDR2 SMNVEV (reference sequence). The CDR3 coding sequence is TGTGCCAGCAGCAAGATCCGTGGGGGCCACTCCTACGAGCAGTACTTC. As protein: CASSKIRGGHSYEQYF.

This chain links TRBV5-1 with TRBJ1-1; D call uncertain. V shed 2 bases and J shed 5 bases, with 10 bases lying between them. The CDR3 totals 13 residues. CDR1 and CDR2 (germline): SGHRS, YFSETQ. CDR3 coding DNA: TGCGCCAGCAGCTTATTCCGTGAGACTGAAGCTTTCTTT. Its protein product is CASSLFRETEAFF.

This CDR3 is CASSLKRGPRGDTQYF. The CDR3 DNA is TGCGCCAGCAGCTTGAAACGAGGGCCGAGGGGAGATACGCAGTATTTT. The rearrangement uses TRBV5-1 and TRBJ2-3; TRBD1 or TRBD2 may be the D gene (5 bases each). Germline CDR1 reads SGHRS; CDR2 reads YFSETQ. The CDR3 contains 16 residues. Trimming left V 1 base short and J 5 bases short, with 17 bases between.

The sample holds many counts of this clonotype. The V and J genes are TRBV5-1 and TRBJ2-7; D unclear. The CDR3 has 16 amino acids. Germline lookup yields CDR1 SGHRS and CDR2 YFSETQ. V lost 0 bases and J 1 base, leaving 14 bases between the germline ends. The CDR3 reads CASSLGLGTRSYEQYF. The CDR3 nucleotides read TGCGCCAGCAGCTTGGGTCTAGGAACAAGGTCCTACGAGCAGTACTTC.

This clonotype was found a few times. The rearrangement links TRBV4-2 to TRBJ2-3; no clear D. The CDR3 extends over 16 amino acids. Germline V gene data show CDR1 as LGHNA and CDR2 as YNFKEQ. V lost 3 bases and J 3 bases, leaving 16 bases between the germline ends. CDR3 in DNA: TGTGCCAGCAGCCATGGGTCCCCTCTAAGGACAGATACGCAGTATTTT. This encodes CASSHGSPLRTDTQYF.

This clonotype was seen a handful of times. The chain is built from TRBV5-1 and TRBJ2-5; a possible D gene is TRBD1 (5 bases). The germline V gene encodes CDR1 SGHRS and CDR2 YFSETQ. Trimming removed 4 bases from V and 1 base from J, with 8 bases in between. CDR3 size: 13 residues. CDR3 in amino acids: CASSQGPQETQYF. DNA of the CDR3: TGCGCCAGCAGCCAGGGTCCCCAAGAGACCCAGTACTTC.

This clonotype was found a few times. The chain is built from TRBV6-6 and TRBJ1-2, with D perhaps matching TRBD1 (6 bases). This CDR3 spans 15 amino acids. V was clipped by 4 bases and J by 4 bases, with 16 bases between them. The germline CDR1 and CDR2 sequences are MNHNY and SVGAGI (reference sequence). Written as DNA, the CDR3 is TGTGCCAGCAGTTTAGAAACAGGGCGGACCTATGGCTACACCTTC. It translates to CASSLETGRTYGYTF.

The sample holds many counts of this clonotype. The chain joins TRBV7-3 to TRBJ1-1; possibly TRBD1 for D (6 bases). CDR3 length: 14 amino acids. V was trimmed by 5 bases and J by 0 bases, leaving 10 bases between them. CDR1 SGHTA and CDR2 FQGTGA come from the germline V gene. CDR3 in amino acids: CASSQGPLNTEAFF. As DNA, the CDR3 is TGTGCCAGCAGCCAGGGGCCCTTGAACACTGAAGCTTTCTTT.

V is TRBV2 and J is TRBJ1-5; weak D call: TRBD1 (6 bases). The germline V and J ends were trimmed by 6 bases and 3 bases, with 15 bases remaining between them. This CDR3 spans 15 amino acids. Germline loops: CDR1 SNHLY, CDR2 FYNNEI. The CDR3 DNA reads TGTGCCAGCAGCCTTCGGAGGGGGGCCAATCAGCCCCAGCATTTT. The encoded protein is CASSLRRGANQPQHF. The full variable domain, completed using reference TRBV2 and TRBJ1-5, is EPEVTQTPSHQVTQMGQEVILRCVPISNHLYFYWYRQILGQKVEFLVSFYNNEISEKSEIFDDQFSVERPDGSNFTLKIRSTKLEDSAMYFCASSLRRGANQPQHFGDGTRLSIL.

This clonotype occurred many times. The rearrangement joins TRBV25-1 to TRBJ2-1; D tentatively reads TRBD1 or TRBD2 (5 bases each). The CDR3 contains 12 residues. Germline V gene sequence: CDR1 MGHDK, CDR2 SYGVNS. Trimming left V 7 bases short and J 9 bases short, with 13 bases between. The CDR3 DNA reads as TGTGCCAGCACCTTCGTGGGGACTGAGCAGTTCTTC. This encodes CASTFVGTEQFF.